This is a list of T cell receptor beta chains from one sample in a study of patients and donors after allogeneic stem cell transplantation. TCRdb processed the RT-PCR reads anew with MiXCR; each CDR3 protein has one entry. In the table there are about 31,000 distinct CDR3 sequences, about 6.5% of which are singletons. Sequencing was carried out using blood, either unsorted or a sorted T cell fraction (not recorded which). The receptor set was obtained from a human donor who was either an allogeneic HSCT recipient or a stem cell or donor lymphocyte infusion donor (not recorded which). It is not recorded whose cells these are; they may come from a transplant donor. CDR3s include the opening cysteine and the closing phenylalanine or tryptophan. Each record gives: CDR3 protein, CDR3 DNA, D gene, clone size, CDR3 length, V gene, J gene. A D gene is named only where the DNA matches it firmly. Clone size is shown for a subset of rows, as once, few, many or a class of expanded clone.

cdr3_aa: CASSPRRDTEAFF; cdr3_nt: TGTGCCAGCAGCCCCCGGAGGGACACTGAAGCTTTCTTT; d_call: .; clone_size: many; cdr3_length: 13; v_call: TRBV7-9; j_call: TRBJ1-1
cdr3_aa: CASSLSSGLAGVSSGANVLTF; cdr3_nt: TGTGCCAGCAGTTTATCTTCGGGACTAGCGGGGGTTTCCTCTGGGGCCAACGTCCTGACTTTC; d_call: TRBD2; clone_size: many; cdr3_length: 21; v_call: TRBV12-3/TRBV12-4; j_call: TRBJ2-6
cdr3_aa: CASSQDRGVPSEAFF; cdr3_nt: TGCGCCAGCAGCCAAGATCGCGGGGTACCATCTGAAGCTTTCTTT; d_call: .; clone_size: many; cdr3_length: 15; v_call: TRBV4-1; j_call: TRBJ1-1
cdr3_aa: CAIRVQDFYEQYF; cdr3_nt: TGTGCCATCAGAGTACAGGATTTCTACGAGCAGTACTTC; d_call: .; clone_size: .; cdr3_length: 13; v_call: TRBV10-3; j_call: TRBJ2-7
cdr3_aa: CASSWSSGIGETQYF; cdr3_nt: TGTGCCAGCAGTTGGAGTAGCGGGATTGGAGAGACCCAGTACTTC; d_call: TRBD2; clone_size: few; cdr3_length: 15; v_call: TRBV7-2; j_call: TRBJ2-5
cdr3_aa: CASSYTHGSPLHF; cdr3_nt: TGTGCCAGCAGTTACACACATGGCTCACCCCTCCACTTT; d_call: .; clone_size: many; cdr3_length: 13; v_call: TRBV6-2/TRBV6-3; j_call: TRBJ1-6
cdr3_aa: CAISAYTDTQYF; cdr3_nt: TGTGCCATCAGTGCGTACACAGATACGCAGTATTTT; d_call: .; clone_size: many; cdr3_length: 12; v_call: TRBV10-3; j_call: TRBJ2-3
cdr3_aa: CASSLDRVETQYF; cdr3_nt: TGTGCCAGCAGCTTAGACAGGGTGGAGACCCAGTACTTC; d_call: .; clone_size: few; cdr3_length: 13; v_call: TRBV7-2; j_call: TRBJ2-5
cdr3_aa: CASSVDRGNYGYTF; cdr3_nt: TGTGCCAGCAGTGTCGACAGGGGAAACTATGGCTACACCTTC; d_call: TRBD1; clone_size: many; cdr3_length: 14; v_call: TRBV2; j_call: TRBJ1-2
cdr3_aa: CASSSPRDRPYNEQFF; cdr3_nt: TGTGCCAGCAGCTCGCCCCGGGACAGGCCCTACAATGAGCAGTTCTTC; d_call: TRBD1; clone_size: many; cdr3_length: 16; v_call: TRBV7-2; j_call: TRBJ2-1
cdr3_aa: CASKAGAPTDTQYF; cdr3_nt: TGTGCCAGCAAGGCAGGGGCACCGACAGATACGCAGTATTTT; d_call: .; clone_size: many; cdr3_length: 14; v_call: TRBV4-2; j_call: TRBJ2-3
cdr3_aa: CASSQTGPTSYEQYF; cdr3_nt: TGCGCCAGCAGCCAAACCGGACCTACCTCCTACGAGCAGTACTTC; d_call: .; clone_size: many; cdr3_length: 15; v_call: TRBV4-3; j_call: TRBJ2-7
cdr3_aa: CASSLFLGETQYF; cdr3_nt: TGTGCCAGCAGCTTATTTCTGGGGGAGACCCAGTACTTC; d_call: .; clone_size: few; cdr3_length: 13; v_call: TRBV11-1; j_call: TRBJ2-5
cdr3_aa: CSAPMGNGYTF; cdr3_nt: TGCAGTGCCCCCATGGGGAATGGCTACACCTTC; d_call: .; clone_size: medium-sized; cdr3_length: 11; v_call: TRBV20-1; j_call: TRBJ1-2
cdr3_aa: CASSWDREAFF; cdr3_nt: TGTGCCAGCAGCTGGGACAGAGAAGCTTTCTTT; d_call: TRBD1; clone_size: few; cdr3_length: 11; v_call: TRBV5-6; j_call: TRBJ1-1
cdr3_aa: CASSVVPGPNSYNEQFF; cdr3_nt: TGTGCCAGCAGCGTAGTTCCAGGGCCAAACTCCTACAATGAGCAGTTCTTC; d_call: .; clone_size: few; cdr3_length: 17; v_call: TRBV9; j_call: TRBJ2-1
cdr3_aa: CSASSRGDEKLFF; cdr3_nt: TGCAGTGCTAGTAGCAGGGGGGATGAAAAACTGTTTTTT; d_call: TRBD1; clone_size: many; cdr3_length: 13; v_call: TRBV20-1; j_call: TRBJ1-4
cdr3_aa: CASSQGYGGETQYF; cdr3_nt: TGTGCCAGCAGCCAAGGTTATGGCGGAGAGACCCAGTACTTC; d_call: .; clone_size: medium-sized; cdr3_length: 14; v_call: TRBV14; j_call: TRBJ2-5
cdr3_aa: CASSIDGDQPQHF; cdr3_nt: TGTGCCAGTAGTATAGACGGTGATCAGCCCCAGCATTTT; d_call: .; clone_size: many; cdr3_length: 13; v_call: TRBV19; j_call: TRBJ1-5
cdr3_aa: CASSLESGGPSYEQYF; cdr3_nt: TGTGCCAGCAGTTTAGAGTCGGGAGGGCCTTCCTACGAGCAGTACTTC; d_call: TRBD2; clone_size: few; cdr3_length: 16; v_call: TRBV27; j_call: TRBJ2-7
cdr3_aa: CATLGGPGTDTQYF; cdr3_nt: TGTGCCACGTTGGGGGGCCCGGGCACAGATACGCAGTATTTT; d_call: .; clone_size: few; cdr3_length: 14; v_call: TRBV10-3; j_call: TRBJ2-3
cdr3_aa: CASSPGLANTGELFF; cdr3_nt: TGTGCCAGCAGCCCAGGCCTAGCGAACACCGGGGAGCTGTTTTTT; d_call: .; clone_size: .; cdr3_length: 15; v_call: TRBV6-6; j_call: TRBJ2-2
cdr3_aa: CATTFRPKISGTLQETQYF; cdr3_nt: TGTGCCACGACATTTCGACCGAAAATTAGCGGTACCCTTCAAGAGACCCAGTACTTC; d_call: .; clone_size: .; cdr3_length: 19; v_call: TRBV6-1; j_call: TRBJ2-5
cdr3_aa: CASSLARRSQETQYF; cdr3_nt: TGTGCCAGCAGCTTAGCTAGGCGGTCTCAAGAGACCCAGTACTTC; d_call: .; clone_size: few; cdr3_length: 15; v_call: TRBV11-3; j_call: TRBJ2-5
cdr3_aa: CASSVAADIEYNEQFF; cdr3_nt: TGTGCCAGCAGCGTAGCTGCCGACATCGAGTACAATGAGCAGTTCTTC; d_call: .; clone_size: .; cdr3_length: 16; v_call: TRBV9; j_call: TRBJ2-1
cdr3_aa: CASSMGIEQYF; cdr3_nt: TGTGCCAGCAGCATGGGGATCGAGCAGTACTTC; d_call: .; clone_size: many; cdr3_length: 11; v_call: TRBV7-6; j_call: TRBJ2-7
cdr3_aa: CSARGTRFSYEQYF; cdr3_nt: TGCAGTGCTAGGGGGACTAGATTTTCCTACGAGCAGTACTTC; d_call: TRBD2; clone_size: few; cdr3_length: 14; v_call: TRBV20-1; j_call: TRBJ2-7
cdr3_aa: CASSLAWDRINNSPLHF; cdr3_nt: TGTGCCAGCAGCTTAGCCTGGGACAGAATAAATAATTCACCCCTCCACTTT; d_call: TRBD1; clone_size: many; cdr3_length: 17; v_call: TRBV7-8; j_call: TRBJ1-6
cdr3_aa: CSAYRGTRPYEQYF; cdr3_nt: TGCAGTGCCTATCGTGGGACTAGGCCCTACGAGCAGTACTTC; d_call: TRBD2; clone_size: many; cdr3_length: 14; v_call: TRBV20-1; j_call: TRBJ2-7
cdr3_aa: CASSYFGGGYEQYF; cdr3_nt: TGTGCCAGCAGTTACTTTGGGGGGGGCTACGAGCAGTACTTC; d_call: TRBD2; clone_size: many; cdr3_length: 14; v_call: TRBV6-5; j_call: TRBJ2-7
cdr3_aa: CAISDTGPKGYTF; cdr3_nt: TGTGCCATCAGTGATACGGGACCGAAGGGCTACACCTTC; d_call: .; clone_size: many; cdr3_length: 13; v_call: TRBV10-3; j_call: TRBJ1-2
cdr3_aa: CSLAQGGWGEQFF; cdr3_nt: TGCAGCCTGGCACAGGGGGGATGGGGTGAGCAGTTCTTC; d_call: TRBD1; clone_size: many; cdr3_length: 13; v_call: TRBV29-1; j_call: TRBJ2-1
cdr3_aa: CASSLEPGQGFGSYNSPLHF; cdr3_nt: TGTGCCAGCAGCTTAGAACCGGGACAGGGGTTTGGTTCCTATAATTCACCCCTCCACTTT; d_call: TRBD1; clone_size: many; cdr3_length: 20; v_call: TRBV7-9; j_call: TRBJ1-6
cdr3_aa: CAISFSGGETQYF; cdr3_nt: TGTGCCATCAGTTTTAGCGGGGGAGAGACCCAGTACTTC; d_call: TRBD2; clone_size: many; cdr3_length: 13; v_call: TRBV10-3; j_call: TRBJ2-5
cdr3_aa: CASSLGGSSYEQYF; cdr3_nt: TGTGCCAGCAGCTTGGGTGGCAGCTCCTACGAGCAGTACTTC; d_call: .; clone_size: few; cdr3_length: 14; v_call: TRBV5-6; j_call: TRBJ2-7
cdr3_aa: CSARGQANSPLHF; cdr3_nt: TGCAGTGCTAGAGGACAGGCTAATTCACCCCTCCACTTT; d_call: .; clone_size: many; cdr3_length: 13; v_call: TRBV20-1; j_call: TRBJ1-6
cdr3_aa: CAIRDQASGRYNEQFF; cdr3_nt: TGTGCCATCAGAGACCAGGCTAGCGGGAGGTACAATGAGCAGTTCTTC; d_call: TRBD2; clone_size: few; cdr3_length: 16; v_call: TRBV10-3; j_call: TRBJ2-1
cdr3_aa: CASSPPQDRGNNEQFF; cdr3_nt: TGTGCCAGCTCACCACCCCAGGACAGGGGAAACAATGAGCAGTTCTTC; d_call: TRBD1; clone_size: many; cdr3_length: 16; v_call: TRBV18; j_call: TRBJ2-1
cdr3_aa: CASSPQGATDTQYF; cdr3_nt: TGTGCCAGCTCACCACAGGGGGCAACAGATACGCAGTATTTT; d_call: TRBD1; clone_size: few; cdr3_length: 14; v_call: TRBV18; j_call: TRBJ2-3